This T cell receptor beta chain appears in the sequencing data of a study of control samples from healthy donors and cancer patients. With 1 base clipped from V and 7 bases from J, the junction kept 6 bases outside the gene matches. There are 15 residues in the CDR3. Germline assignment: CDR1 SGHDT and CDR2 YYEEEE. TCRdb keeps only in-frame clones here, not all; method: immunoSEQ multiplex PCR. The sample yields some 120,000 clones, approximately 95% seen once. The genes are TRBV5-6 and TRBJ2-1; 9 nucleotides match TRBD2. This TCR was sampled from a man aged 30-40 years in good health. The sequenced material came from blood. The CDR3 nucleotides are TGTGCCAGCAGCTTGAGCGAGCGGGGGGCTAATGAGCAGTTCTTC. Protein: CASSLSERGANEQFF.